This TCR beta chain was recorded in a study of T cell responses to AZD1222 COVID-19 vaccine. Looked up from germline, CDR1 is MNHNS and CDR2 is SASEGT. V trimming: 2 bases; J trimming: 7 bases; junction bases outside the gene matches: 7. This CDR3 comprises 14 residues. Sequencing was performed with immunoSEQ multiplex PCR; in TCRdb, only in-frame clones are kept and a portion is missing. The table records some 150,000 clones, about 87% of them present only once. The receptor comes from an adult in good health. The sample consisted of peripheral blood, taken on day 0 of MenACWY control vaccination. The chain carries TRBV6-1 and TRBJ2-5, with 7 bases fitting TRBD1. Here the CDR3 reads CASSERGLRGTQYF. In DNA form, the CDR3 reads TGTGCCAGCAGTGAAAGGGGGCTCCGGGGGACCCAGTACTTC.